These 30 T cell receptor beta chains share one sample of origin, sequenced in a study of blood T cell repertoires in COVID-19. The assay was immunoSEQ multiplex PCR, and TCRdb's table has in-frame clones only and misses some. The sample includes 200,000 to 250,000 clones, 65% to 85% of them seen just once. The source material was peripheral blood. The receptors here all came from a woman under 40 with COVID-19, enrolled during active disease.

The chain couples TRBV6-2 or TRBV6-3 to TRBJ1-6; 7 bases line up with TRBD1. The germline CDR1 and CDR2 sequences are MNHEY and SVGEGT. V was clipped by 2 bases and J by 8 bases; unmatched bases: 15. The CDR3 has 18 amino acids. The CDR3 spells CASSYGEDLRDSHSPLHF. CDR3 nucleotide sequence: TGTGCCAGCAGTTACGGAGAGGACTTACGGGACAGCCATTCACCCCTCCACTTT.

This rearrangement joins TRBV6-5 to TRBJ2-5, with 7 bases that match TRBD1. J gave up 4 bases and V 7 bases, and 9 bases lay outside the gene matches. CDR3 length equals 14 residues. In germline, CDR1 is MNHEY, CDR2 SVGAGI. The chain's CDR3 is CASIRGGLGETQYF. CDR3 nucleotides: TGTGCCAGCATCAGAGGGGGCTTAGGAGAGACCCAGTACTTC.

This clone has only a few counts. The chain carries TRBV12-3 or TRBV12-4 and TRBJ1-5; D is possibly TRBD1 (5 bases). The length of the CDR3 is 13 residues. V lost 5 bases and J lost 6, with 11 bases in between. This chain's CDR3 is CASSAGSGQPQHF. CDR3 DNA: TGTGCCAGCAGTGCAGGGTCGGGTCAGCCCCAGCATTTT.

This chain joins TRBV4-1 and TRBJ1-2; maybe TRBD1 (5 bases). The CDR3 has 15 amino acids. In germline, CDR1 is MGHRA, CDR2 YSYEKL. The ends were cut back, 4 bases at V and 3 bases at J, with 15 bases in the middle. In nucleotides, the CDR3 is TGCGCCAGCAGCCCTAGTCCAAGACAGCACTATGGCTACACCTTC. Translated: CASSPSPRQHYGYTF.

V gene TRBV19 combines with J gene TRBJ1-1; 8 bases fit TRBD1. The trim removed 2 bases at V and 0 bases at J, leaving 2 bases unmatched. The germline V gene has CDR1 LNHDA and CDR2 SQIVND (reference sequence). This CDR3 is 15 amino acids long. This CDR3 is CASSIRQGMNTEAFF. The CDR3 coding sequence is TGTGCCAGTAGTATAAGACAGGGGATGAACACTGAAGCTTTCTTT.

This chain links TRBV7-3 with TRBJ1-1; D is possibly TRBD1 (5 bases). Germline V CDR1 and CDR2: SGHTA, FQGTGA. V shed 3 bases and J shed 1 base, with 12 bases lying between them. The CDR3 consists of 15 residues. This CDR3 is CASSFDGGANTEAFF. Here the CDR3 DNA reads TGTGCCAGCAGCTTCGACGGAGGGGCGAACACTGAAGCTTTCTTT.

The CDR3 nucleotides are TGTGCCAGCAGCTCAGTTCTAGCGGGAGCCCCCTACGAGCAGTACTTC. Residues: CASSSVLAGAPYEQYF. The rearrangement links TRBV5-5 to TRBJ2-7; 10 positions agree with TRBD2. The CDR3 covers 16 residues. The V gene end was trimmed by 3 bases and the J gene end by 2 bases; junction bases not matched to a gene: 8. Germline CDR1 SGHKS, CDR2 YYEKEE (reference sequence).

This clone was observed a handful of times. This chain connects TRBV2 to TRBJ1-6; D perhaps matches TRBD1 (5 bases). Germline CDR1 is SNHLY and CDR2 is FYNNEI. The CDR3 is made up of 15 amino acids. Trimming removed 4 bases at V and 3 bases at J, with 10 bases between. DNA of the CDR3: TGTGCCAGCAGTGTGGACACCCTCTATAATTCACCCCTCCACTTT. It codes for CASSVDTLYNSPLHF.

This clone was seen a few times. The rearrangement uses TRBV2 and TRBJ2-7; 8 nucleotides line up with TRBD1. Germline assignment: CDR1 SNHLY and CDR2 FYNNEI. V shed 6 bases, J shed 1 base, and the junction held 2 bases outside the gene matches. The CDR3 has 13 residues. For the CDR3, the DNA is TGTGCCAGCAGGTGGACAGGGTCCTACGAGCAGTACTTC. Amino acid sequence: CASRWTGSYEQYF.

Here the CDR3 DNA reads TGCGCCAGCAGGGACGTCGGGACTGCCTCCTACAATGAGCAGTTCTTC. This encodes CASRDVGTASYNEQFF. The chain employs TRBV4-1 and TRBJ2-1; D may be TRBD2 (6 bases). Per germline, CDR1 MGHRA and CDR2 YSYEKL. Trimming stripped 6 bases from V and 0 bases from J, with 15 bases between. The CDR3 spans 16 residues.

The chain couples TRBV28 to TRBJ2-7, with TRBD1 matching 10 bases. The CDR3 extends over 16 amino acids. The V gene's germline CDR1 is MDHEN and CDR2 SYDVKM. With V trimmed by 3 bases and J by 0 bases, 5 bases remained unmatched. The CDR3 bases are TGTGCCAGCAGTTTGGACGGGACAGGGGTCTCCTACGAGCAGTACTTC. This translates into CASSLDGTGVSYEQYF.

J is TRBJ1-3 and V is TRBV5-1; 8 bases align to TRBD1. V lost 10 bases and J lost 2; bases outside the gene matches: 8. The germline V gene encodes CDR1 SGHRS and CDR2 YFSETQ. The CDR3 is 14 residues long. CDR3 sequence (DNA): TGCGCCTCCCAGACAGGGGAAGCTGGAAACACCATATATTTT. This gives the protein CASQTGEAGNTIYF.

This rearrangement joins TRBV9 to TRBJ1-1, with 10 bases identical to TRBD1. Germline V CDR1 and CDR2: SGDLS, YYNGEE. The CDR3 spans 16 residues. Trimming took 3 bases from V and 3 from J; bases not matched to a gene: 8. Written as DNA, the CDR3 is TGTGCCAGCAGCGCACACCGGGACAGGGGAGACACTGAAGCTTTCTTT. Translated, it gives CASSAHRDRGDTEAFF.

The chain's CDR3 is CASRPNRERRTDTQYF. CDR3 sequence (DNA): TGTGCCAGCAGGCCCAACAGGGAGAGAAGGACAGATACGCAGTATTTT. The rearrangement uses TRBV28 and TRBJ2-3; D possibly corresponds to TRBD1 (6 bases). Germline CDR1 MDHEN, CDR2 SYDVKM. The CDR3 consists of 16 residues. Between the trimmed V and J ends, which lost 6 bases and 3 bases, there was a span of 19 bases.

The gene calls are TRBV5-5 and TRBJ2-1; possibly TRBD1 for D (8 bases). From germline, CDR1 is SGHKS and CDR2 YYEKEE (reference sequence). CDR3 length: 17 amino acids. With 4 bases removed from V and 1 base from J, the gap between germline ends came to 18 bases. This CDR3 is CASSATYRGGSYNEQFF. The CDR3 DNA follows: TGTGCCAGCAGCGCCACTTACAGGGGGGGATCCTACAATGAGCAGTTCTTC.

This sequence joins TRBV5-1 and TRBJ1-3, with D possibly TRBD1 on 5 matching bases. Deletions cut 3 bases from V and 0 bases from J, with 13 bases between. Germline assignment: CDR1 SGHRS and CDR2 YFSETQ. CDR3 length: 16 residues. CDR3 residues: CASSSSPGGSGNTIYF. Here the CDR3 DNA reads TGCGCCAGCAGCTCCAGCCCCGGGGGCTCTGGAAACACCATATATTTT.

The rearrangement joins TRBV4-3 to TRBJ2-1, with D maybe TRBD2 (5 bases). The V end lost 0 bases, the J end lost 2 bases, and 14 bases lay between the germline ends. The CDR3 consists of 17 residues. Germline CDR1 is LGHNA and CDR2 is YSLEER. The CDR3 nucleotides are TGCGCCAGCAGCCAAGATAAGAGGGTACTCACCTACAATGAGCAGTTCTTC. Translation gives CASSQDKRVLTYNEQFF.

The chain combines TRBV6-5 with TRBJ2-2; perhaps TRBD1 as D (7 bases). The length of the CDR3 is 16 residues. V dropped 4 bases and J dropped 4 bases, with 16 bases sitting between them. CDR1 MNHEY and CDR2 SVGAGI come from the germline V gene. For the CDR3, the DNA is TGTGCCAGCAGTTCGGTCGGGACAGCGGGCACCGGGGAGCTGTTTTTT. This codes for CASSSVGTAGTGELFF.

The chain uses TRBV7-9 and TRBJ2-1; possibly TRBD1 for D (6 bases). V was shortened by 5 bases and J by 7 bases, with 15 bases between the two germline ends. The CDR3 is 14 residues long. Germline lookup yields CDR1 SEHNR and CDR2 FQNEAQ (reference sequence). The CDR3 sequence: CASSGREQGNEQFF. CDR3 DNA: TGTGCCAGCAGCGGACGCGAACAGGGAAATGAGCAGTTCTTC.

Here the CDR3 reads CASKRAGGNTGELFF. CDR3 in DNA: TGTGCCAGTAAGAGGGCGGGGGGTAACACCGGGGAGCTGTTTTTT. The chain links TRBV19 to TRBJ2-2; 8 nucleotides agree with TRBD2. Unmatched junction bases numbered 6, after V lost 7 bases and J lost 2 bases. The germline CDR1 and CDR2 sequences are LNHDA and SQIVND (reference sequence). This CDR3 is 15 amino acids long. Drawing the rest from reference TRBV19 and TRBJ2-2, the complete variable domain is DGGITQSPKYLFRKEGQNVTLSCEQNLNHDAMYWYRQDPGQGLRLIYYSQIVNDFQKGDIAEGYSVSREKKESFPLTVTSAQKNPTAFYLCASKRAGGNTGELFFGEGSRLTVL.

Here the CDR3 reads CASSPGFRGGEYNEQFF. CDR3 coding DNA: TGTGCCAGCAGCCCCGGTTTTCGCGGGGGCGAATACAATGAGCAGTTCTTC. V is TRBV7-8 and J is TRBJ2-1; TRBD2 might be the D (7 bases). The CDR3 contains 17 residues. Deletions cut 5 bases from V and 4 bases from J, with 21 bases between. CDR1 is SGHVS, CDR2 FQNEAQ, per germline.

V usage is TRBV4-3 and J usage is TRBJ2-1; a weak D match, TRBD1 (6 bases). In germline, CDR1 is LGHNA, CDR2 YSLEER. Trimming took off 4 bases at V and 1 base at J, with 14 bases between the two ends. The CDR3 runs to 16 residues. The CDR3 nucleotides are TGCGCCAGCAGCCGGATCCGGCAGGGGTCCTACAATGAGCAGTTCTTC. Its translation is CASSRIRQGSYNEQFF.

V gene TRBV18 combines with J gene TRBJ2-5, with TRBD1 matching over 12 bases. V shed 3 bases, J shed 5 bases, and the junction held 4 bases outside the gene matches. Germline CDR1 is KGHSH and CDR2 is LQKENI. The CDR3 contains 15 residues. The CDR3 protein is CASSPGQGARETQYF. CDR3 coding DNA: TGTGCCAGCTCACCGGGACAGGGGGCGAGGGAGACCCAGTACTTC.

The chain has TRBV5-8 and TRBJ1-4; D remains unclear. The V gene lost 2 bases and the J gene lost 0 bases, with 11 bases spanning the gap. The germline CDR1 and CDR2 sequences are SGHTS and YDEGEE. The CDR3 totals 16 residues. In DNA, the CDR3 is TGTGCCAGCAGCTTACCCCCACTTTCAACTAATGAAAAACTGTTTTTT. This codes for CASSLPPLSTNEKLFF.

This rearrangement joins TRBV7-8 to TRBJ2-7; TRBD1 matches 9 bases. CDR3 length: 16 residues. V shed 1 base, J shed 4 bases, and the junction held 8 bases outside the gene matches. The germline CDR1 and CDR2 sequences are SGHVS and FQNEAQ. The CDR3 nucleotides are TGTGCCAGCAGCTTAGTGAACAGGGGGCGTCGGTACGAGCAGTACTTC. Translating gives CASSLVNRGRRYEQYF.

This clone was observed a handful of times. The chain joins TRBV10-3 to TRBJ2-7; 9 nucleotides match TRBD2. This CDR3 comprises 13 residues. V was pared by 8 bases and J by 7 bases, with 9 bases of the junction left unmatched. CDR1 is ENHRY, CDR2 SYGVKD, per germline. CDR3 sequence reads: CAIQREVLGEQYF. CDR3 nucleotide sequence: TGTGCCATCCAGCGGGAGGTGCTGGGGGAGCAGTACTTC.

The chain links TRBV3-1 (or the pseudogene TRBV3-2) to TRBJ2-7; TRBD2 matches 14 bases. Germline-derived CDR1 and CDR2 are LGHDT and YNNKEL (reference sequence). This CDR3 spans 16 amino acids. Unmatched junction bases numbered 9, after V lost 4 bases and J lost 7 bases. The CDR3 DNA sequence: TGTGCCAGCAGCCCGGGACTAGCGGGGGCCTCCTCAGAGCAGTACTTC. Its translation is CASSPGLAGASSEQYF.

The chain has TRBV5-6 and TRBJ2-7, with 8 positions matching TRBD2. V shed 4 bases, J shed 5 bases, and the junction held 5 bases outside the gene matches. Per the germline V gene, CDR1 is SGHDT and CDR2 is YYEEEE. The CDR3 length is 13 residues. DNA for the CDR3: TGTGCCAGCAGCCTAGGACTAGCCCACGAGCAGTACTTC. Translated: CASSLGLAHEQYF.

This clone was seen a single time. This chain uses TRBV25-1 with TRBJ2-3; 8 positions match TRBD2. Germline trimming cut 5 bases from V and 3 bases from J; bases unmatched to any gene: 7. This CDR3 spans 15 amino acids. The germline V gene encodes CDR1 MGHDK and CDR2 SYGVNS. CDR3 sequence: CASSTRGGLTDTQYF. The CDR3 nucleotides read TGTGCCAGCAGTACCCGGGGGGGCCTAACAGATACGCAGTATTTT.

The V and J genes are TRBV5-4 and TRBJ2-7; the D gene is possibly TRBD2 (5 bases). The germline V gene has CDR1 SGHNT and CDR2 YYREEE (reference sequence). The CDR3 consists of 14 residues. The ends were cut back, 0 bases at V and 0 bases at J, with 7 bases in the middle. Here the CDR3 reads CASSLGRDSYEQYF. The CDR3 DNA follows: TGTGCCAGCAGCTTGGGCCGGGACTCCTACGAGCAGTACTTC.